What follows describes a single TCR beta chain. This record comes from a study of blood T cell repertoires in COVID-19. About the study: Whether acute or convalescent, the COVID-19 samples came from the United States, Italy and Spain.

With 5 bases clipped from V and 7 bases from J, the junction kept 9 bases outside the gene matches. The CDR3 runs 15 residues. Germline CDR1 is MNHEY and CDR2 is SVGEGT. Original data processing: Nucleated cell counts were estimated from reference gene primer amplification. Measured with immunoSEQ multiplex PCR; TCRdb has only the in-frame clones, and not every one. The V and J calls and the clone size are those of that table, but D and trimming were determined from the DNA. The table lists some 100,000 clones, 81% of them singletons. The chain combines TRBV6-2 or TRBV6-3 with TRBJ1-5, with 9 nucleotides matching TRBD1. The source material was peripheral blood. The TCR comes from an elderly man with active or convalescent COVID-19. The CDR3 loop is CASSQGQGIRQPQHF. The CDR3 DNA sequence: TGTGCCAGCAGTCAGGGACAGGGTATAAGGCAGCCCCAGCATTTT.